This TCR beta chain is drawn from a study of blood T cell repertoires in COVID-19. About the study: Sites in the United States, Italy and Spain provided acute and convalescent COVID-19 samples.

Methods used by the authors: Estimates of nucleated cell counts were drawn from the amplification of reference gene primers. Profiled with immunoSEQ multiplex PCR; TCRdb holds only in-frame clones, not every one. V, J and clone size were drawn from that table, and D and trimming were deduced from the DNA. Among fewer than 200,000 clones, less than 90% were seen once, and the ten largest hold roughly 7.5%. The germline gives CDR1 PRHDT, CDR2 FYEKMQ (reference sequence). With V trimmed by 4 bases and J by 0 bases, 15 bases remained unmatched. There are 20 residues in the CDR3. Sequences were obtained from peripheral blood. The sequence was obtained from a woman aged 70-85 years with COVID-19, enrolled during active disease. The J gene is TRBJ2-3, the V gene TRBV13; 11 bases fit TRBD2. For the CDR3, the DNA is TGTGCCAGCAGCTCCACTCGTAGACTAGCGGGACGTACTAGCACAGATACGCAGTATTTT. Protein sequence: CASSSTRRLAGRTSTDTQYF.